The subject of this entry is one T cell receptor beta chain. Its cognate antigen is unknown. Per the germline V gene, CDR1 is SEHNR and CDR2 is FQNEAQ (reference sequence). Trimming removed 1 base from V and 5 bases from J; junction bases left unmatched: 4. The CDR3 loop spans 14 amino acids. This sample was included in a study of CD8+ T cells in alopecia areata. General study points: An increase in clonality over normal scalp was evident in lesional scalp, especially alopecia totalis/universalis.

Following RNA extraction, reverse transcription yielded cDNA that acted as the sequencing template. The assay was immunoSEQ multiplex PCR, and TCRdb's table has in-frame clones only and misses some. The data show a few hundred thousand clones, roughly two thirds seen once. This chain joins TRBV7-9 and TRBJ1-2, with 7 bases fitting TRBD1. The sequence came from a human donor with alopecia areata. The sequenced sample was CD4+ T cells sorted from blood, obtained at week 0. CDR3 amino acids: CASSLEGQIYGYTF. CDR3 coding DNA: TGTGCCAGCAGCTTAGAGGGACAGATTTATGGCTACACCTTC.